Reported below is one T cell receptor (beta chain). The data stem from a study of blood T cell repertoires in COVID-19. The wider study: The United States, Italy and Spain supplied acute and convalescent COVID-19 samples.

Germline V lookup: CDR1 MNHNS, CDR2 SASEGT. CDR3 length equals 16 residues. The V end lost 2 bases, the J end lost 0 bases, and 10 bases lay between the germline ends. Study processing details: Estimation of nucleated cell counts was performed using reference gene primer amplification. TCRdb keeps only in-frame clones here, not all; method: immunoSEQ multiplex PCR. From that table come the V and J calls and clone size; the DNA was used to work out D and trimming. Of 450,000 to 500,000 clones in the sample, roughly 88% are singletons; the top ten hold about 3%. The sequencing input was peripheral blood. The receptor was derived from a human donor in a cohort sampled during active COVID-19. The rearrangement uses TRBV6-1 and TRBJ1-4, with D possibly matching TRBD1 (5 bases). The DNA of the CDR3 is TGTGCCAGCAGTGAATGGGGCAGATCAACTAATGAAAAACTGTTTTTT. Its protein is CASSEWGRSTNEKLFF.